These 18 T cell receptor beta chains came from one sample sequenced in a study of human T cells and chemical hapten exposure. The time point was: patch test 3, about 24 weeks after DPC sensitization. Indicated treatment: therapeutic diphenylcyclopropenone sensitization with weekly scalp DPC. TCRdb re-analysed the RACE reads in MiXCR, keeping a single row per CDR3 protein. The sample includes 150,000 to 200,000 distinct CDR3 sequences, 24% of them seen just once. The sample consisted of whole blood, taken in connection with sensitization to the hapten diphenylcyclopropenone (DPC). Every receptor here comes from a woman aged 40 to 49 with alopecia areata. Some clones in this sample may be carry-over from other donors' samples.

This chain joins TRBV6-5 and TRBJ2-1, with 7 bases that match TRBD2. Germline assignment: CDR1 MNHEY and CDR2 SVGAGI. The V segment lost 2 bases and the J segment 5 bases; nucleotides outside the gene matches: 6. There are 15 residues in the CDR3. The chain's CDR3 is CASSYMTSRNNEQFF. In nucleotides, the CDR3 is TGTGCCAGCAGTTACATGACTAGCAGAAACAATGAGCAGTTCTTC.

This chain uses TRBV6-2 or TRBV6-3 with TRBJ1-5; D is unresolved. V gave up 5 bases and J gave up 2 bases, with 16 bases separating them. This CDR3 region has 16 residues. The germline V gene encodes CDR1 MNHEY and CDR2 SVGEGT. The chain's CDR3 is CASSRIRSGGNQPQHF. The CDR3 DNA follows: TGTGCCAGCAGTAGGATCAGGTCCGGGGGCAATCAGCCCCAGCATTTT.

The CDR3 loop is CASSLRPKLEQFF. The CDR3 nucleotides read TGTGCCAGCAGCCTCCGTCCCAAACTTGAGCAGTTCTTC. The J gene is TRBJ2-1, the V gene TRBV7-8; no reliable D call. This CDR3 has 13 residues. V lost 5 bases and J lost 9, with 14 bases in between. Looked up from germline, CDR1 is SGHVS and CDR2 is FQNEAQ.

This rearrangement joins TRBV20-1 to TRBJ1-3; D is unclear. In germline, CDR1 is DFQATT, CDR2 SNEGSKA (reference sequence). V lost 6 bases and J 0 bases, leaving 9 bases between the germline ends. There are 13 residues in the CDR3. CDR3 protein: CSALFGSGNTIYF. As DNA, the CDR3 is TGCAGTGCGCTGTTCGGCTCTGGAAACACCATATATTTT.

This CDR3 is CASSLRRDTEAFF. DNA of the CDR3: TGTGCCAGCAGCTTACGCCGGGACACTGAAGCTTTCTTT. The chain recombines TRBV13 with TRBJ1-1, with no clear D. Germline V gives CDR1 PRHDT, CDR2 FYEKMQ (reference sequence). The CDR3 length is 13 residues. The germline V and J ends were trimmed by 2 bases and 3 bases, with 7 bases remaining between them.

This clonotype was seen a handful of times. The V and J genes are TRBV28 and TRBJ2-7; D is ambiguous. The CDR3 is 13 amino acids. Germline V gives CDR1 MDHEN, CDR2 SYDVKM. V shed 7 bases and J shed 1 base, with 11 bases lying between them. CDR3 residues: CASTPAGSYEQYF. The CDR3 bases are TGTGCCAGCACCCCCGCCGGGTCCTACGAGCAGTACTTC.

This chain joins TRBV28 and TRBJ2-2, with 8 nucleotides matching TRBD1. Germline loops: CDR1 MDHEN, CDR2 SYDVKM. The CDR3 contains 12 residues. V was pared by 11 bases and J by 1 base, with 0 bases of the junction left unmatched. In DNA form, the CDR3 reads TGTGCCGGACAGGGGAACACCGGGGAGCTGTTTTTT. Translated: CAGQGNTGELFF. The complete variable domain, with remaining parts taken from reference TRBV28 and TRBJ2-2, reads DVKVTQSSRYLVKRTGEKVFLECVQDMDHENMFWYRQDPGLGLRLIYFSYDVKMKEKGDIPEGYSVSREKKERFSLILESASTNQTSMYLCAGQGNTGELFFGEGSRLTVL.

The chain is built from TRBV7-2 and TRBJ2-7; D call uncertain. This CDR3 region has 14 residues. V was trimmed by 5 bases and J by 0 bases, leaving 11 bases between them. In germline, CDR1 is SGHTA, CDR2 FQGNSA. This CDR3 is CASSPQAPSYEQYF. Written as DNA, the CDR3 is TGTGCCAGCAGCCCGCAGGCCCCCTCCTACGAGCAGTACTTC.

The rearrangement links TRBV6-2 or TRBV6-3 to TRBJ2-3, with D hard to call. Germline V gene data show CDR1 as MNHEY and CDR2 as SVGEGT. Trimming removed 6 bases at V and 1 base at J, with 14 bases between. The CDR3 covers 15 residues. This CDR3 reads CASSKTPLRTDTQYF. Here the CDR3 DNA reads TGTGCCAGCAGCAAAACTCCTCTGCGCACAGATACGCAGTATTTT.

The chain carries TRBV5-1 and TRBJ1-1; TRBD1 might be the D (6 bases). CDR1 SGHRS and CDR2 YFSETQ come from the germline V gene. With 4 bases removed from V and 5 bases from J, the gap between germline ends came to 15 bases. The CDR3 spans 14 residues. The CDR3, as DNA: TGCGCCAGCAGCCCTCTACCCACAGGGACTGAAGCTTTCTTT. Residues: CASSPLPTGTEAFF.

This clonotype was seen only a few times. CDR3 sequence: CSVLVSNQPQHF. For the CDR3, the DNA is TGCAGCGTTTTAGTTAGCAATCAGCCCCAGCATTTT. V usage is TRBV29-1 and J usage is TRBJ1-5; D not certain. Germline CDR1 is SQVTM and CDR2 is ANQGSEA. The CDR3 contains 12 residues. V lost 5 bases to trimming and J lost 0 bases, with 5 bases between them.

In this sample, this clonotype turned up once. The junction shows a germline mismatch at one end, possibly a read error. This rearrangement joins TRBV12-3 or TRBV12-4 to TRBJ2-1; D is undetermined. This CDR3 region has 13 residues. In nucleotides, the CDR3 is TGTGCCAGCAGTTTAGGCTCCTGCAATGAGCAGTTCTTC. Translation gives CASSLGSCNEQFF.

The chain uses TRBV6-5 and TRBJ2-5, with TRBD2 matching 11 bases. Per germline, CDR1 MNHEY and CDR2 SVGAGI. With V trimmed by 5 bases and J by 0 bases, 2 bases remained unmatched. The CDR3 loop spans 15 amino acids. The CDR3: CASSRLAGNQETQYF. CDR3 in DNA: TGTGCCAGCAGTAGACTAGCGGGAAACCAAGAGACCCAGTACTTC.

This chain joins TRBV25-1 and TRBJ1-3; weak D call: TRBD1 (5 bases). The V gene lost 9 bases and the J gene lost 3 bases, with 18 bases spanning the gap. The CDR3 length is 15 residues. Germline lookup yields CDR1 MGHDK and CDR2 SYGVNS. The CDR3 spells CASAPGRMGGNTIYF. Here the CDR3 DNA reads TGTGCCAGTGCCCCGGGACGTATGGGTGGAAACACCATATATTTT. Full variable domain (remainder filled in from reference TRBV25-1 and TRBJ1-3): EADIYQTPRYLVIGTGKKITLECSQTMGHDKMYWYQQDPGMELHLIHYSYGVNSTEKGDLSSESTVSRIRTEHFPLTLESARPSHTSQYLCASAPGRMGGNTIYFGEGSWLTVV.

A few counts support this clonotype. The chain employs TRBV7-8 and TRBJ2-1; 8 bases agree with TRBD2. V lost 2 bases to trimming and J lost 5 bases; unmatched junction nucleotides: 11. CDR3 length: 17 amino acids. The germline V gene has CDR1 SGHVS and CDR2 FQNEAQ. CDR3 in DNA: TGTGCCAGCAGCTTATACACCCGGGAGGGAAGGAACAATGAGCAGTTCTTC. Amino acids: CASSLYTREGRNNEQFF. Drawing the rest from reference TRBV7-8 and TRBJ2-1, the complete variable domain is GAGVSQSPRYKVAKRGQDVALRCDPISGHVSLFWYQQALGQGPEFLTYFQNEAQLDKSGLPSDRFFAERPEGSVSTLKIQRTQQEDSAVYLCASSLYTREGRNNEQFFGPGTRLTVL.

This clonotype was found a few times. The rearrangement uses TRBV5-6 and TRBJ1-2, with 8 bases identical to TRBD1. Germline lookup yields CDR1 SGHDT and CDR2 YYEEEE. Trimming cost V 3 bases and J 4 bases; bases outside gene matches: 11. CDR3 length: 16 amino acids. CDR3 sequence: CASSSEGTGPPYGYTF. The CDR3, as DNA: TGTGCCAGCAGCTCCGAAGGGACAGGTCCTCCCTATGGCTACACCTTC.

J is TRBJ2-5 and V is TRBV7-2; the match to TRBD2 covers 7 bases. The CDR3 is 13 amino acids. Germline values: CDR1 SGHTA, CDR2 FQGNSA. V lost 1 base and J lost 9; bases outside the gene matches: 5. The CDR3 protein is CASSLERGGAQYF. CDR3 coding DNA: TGTGCCAGCAGCTTAGAGCGGGGCGGGGCCCAGTACTTC.

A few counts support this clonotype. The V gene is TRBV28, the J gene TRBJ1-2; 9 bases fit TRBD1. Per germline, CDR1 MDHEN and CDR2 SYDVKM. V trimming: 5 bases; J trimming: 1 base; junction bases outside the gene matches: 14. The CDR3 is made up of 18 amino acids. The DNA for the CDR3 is TGTGCCAGCAGTAGACGCCGGGACAGGGTTAGGATTAACTATGGCTACACCTTC. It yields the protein CASSRRRDRVRINYGYTF.